The TCR beta chain described here comes from a study of memory B cells and T cells in multiple sclerosis listed by TCRdb under 2018. About the investigation overall: In multiple sclerosis patients, the study set the TCR beta repertoires of autoproliferating peripheral T cells against those of T cells infiltrating brain lesions. TCR sequencing included a couple of multiple sclerosis patients for whom either brain lesions at autopsy or brain-infiltrating cells from biopsy were available. Overall results and qualifications from the work: Clone-set sizes differed between compartments, which influenced counts of shared clonotypes and required normalization.

The immunoSEQ Platform was used to amplify TCRbeta CDR3 regions from extracted genomic DNA. Multiplex PCR, high-throughput sequencing and a vendor bioinformatics pipeline were combined in the immunoSEQ assay. The published analysis was carried out like this. Non-productive sequences and CDR3s shorter than 4 amino acids were excluded, and clonotype frequencies were recalculated for each sample. Shared clonotypes were identified in immunoSEQ Analyzer 2.0 as identical CDR3 amino acid, V gene and J gene sequences. Repertoire overlap was normalized by dividing shared clonotype counts by the product of both clone-set sizes, with the result scaled by 1000 into arbitrary units. TCRdb took over this immuneACCESS table, retaining in-frame rearrangements with V and J assigned. Such tables are incomplete; in checked studies, under half of the missing clones stem from an unresolved V gene, and the remainder is unexplained. For V, J and clone size, that table is used; D and trimming come from the DNA. This sample has 30,000 or so clones in its table, and 86% of those were observed once. Approximately 2.5% of the sample goes to the ten largest clones.

Autoproliferating (CFSEdim) and non-proliferating (CFSEhi) T cell fractions were sequenced separately after stimulus-free culture of CFSE-labeled PBMCs. Altogether, fewer than 55 million CFSE-labeled PBMCs were kept in culture for six to eight days with no stimulus, after which the replicate wells were combined. PBMCs were labeled with approximately 0.47 uM CFSE and were cultured without exogenous stimuli in serum-free AIM-V medium. PBMCs were obtained by Ficoll density gradient centrifugation and kept cryopreserved until use. Live 7-AAD-negative cells were sorted on a FACSAria III, washed with PBS, and frozen at -80 degrees C as dry pellets. Regarding this clone: Its antigen is still unknown. No base quality information exists; no much larger clone differs at one position.

V was cut back by 4 bases and J by 3 bases, leaving a gap of 10 bases between them. CDR1 and CDR2, looked up from the germline V gene, are MGHRA and YSYEKL. The CDR3 holds 14 amino acids from the cysteine to the phenylalanine. Here the CDR3 DNA is all that survives: 42 bases in frame from base 1. This sequence was found in a human donor with multiple sclerosis. The sequence links TRBV4-1 to TRBJ2-1; the D gene is unclear. The source material was PBMCs from blood kept in culture. The DNA is TGCGCCAGCAGCCCCGGACCCATCTACAATGAGCAGTTCTTC. It translates to CASSPGPIYNEQFF.